The rows below give T cell receptor beta chains drawn from one sample of a study of blood T cell repertoires in COVID-19. Generated by immunoSEQ multiplex PCR, the TCRdb table keeps only in-frame clones and is missing some. The sample lists 200,000 to 250,000 clones, 80% to 90% occurring once. Sequencing was performed on PBMCs or T cells enriched from blood (not recorded which). The receptors shown here come from a woman in her forties or fifties with acute COVID-19. CDR3s include the opening cysteine and the closing phenylalanine or tryptophan. The D gene is left open where the match is weak. The size entry is marked missing in some rows and otherwise reads once, few, many or a size class.

v_gene: TRBV15; j_gene: TRBJ1-3; abundance: -; d_gene: -; CDR3aa: CATSRDRGSPSGNTIYF; CDR3nt: TGTGCCACCAGCAGAGATCGGGGGTCACCCTCTGGAAACACCATATATTTT
v_gene: TRBV9; j_gene: TRBJ2-3; abundance: once; d_gene: TRBD2; CDR3aa: CASSLSGSTDTQYF; CDR3nt: TGTGCCAGCAGCCTTAGCGGGAGCACAGATACGCAGTATTTT
v_gene: TRBV7-3; j_gene: TRBJ2-5; abundance: -; d_gene: TRBD2; CDR3aa: CASRLGLAGEETQYF; CDR3nt: TGTGCCAGCAGACTGGGACTAGCGGGCGAGGAGACCCAGTACTTC
v_gene: TRBV7-2; j_gene: TRBJ2-1; abundance: once; d_gene: TRBD2; CDR3aa: CASSVELAPGEQFF; CDR3nt: TGTGCCAGCAGCGTAGAACTAGCGCCTGGTGAGCAGTTCTTC
v_gene: TRBV6-5; j_gene: TRBJ2-5; abundance: -; d_gene: TRBD2; CDR3aa: CASSYGLAGAETQYF; CDR3nt: TGTGCCAGCAGTTACGGACTAGCGGGAGCCGAGACCCAGTACTTC
v_gene: TRBV28; j_gene: TRBJ2-7; abundance: -; d_gene: TRBD1; CDR3aa: CASSTGGRYEQYF; CDR3nt: TGTGCCAGCAGCACAGGGGGCCGGTACGAGCAGTACTTC
v_gene: TRBV19; j_gene: TRBJ2-7; abundance: -; d_gene: TRBD2; CDR3aa: CASSNAGLEYEQYF; CDR3nt: TGTGCCAGTAGTAACGCAGGACTAGAGTACGAGCAGTACTTC
v_gene: TRBV6-1; j_gene: TRBJ2-7; abundance: -; d_gene: -; CDR3aa: CASSREVYEQYF; CDR3nt: TGTGCCAGCAGCAGGGAAGTCTACGAGCAGTACTTC
v_gene: TRBV9; j_gene: TRBJ2-1; abundance: -; d_gene: -; CDR3aa: CASSVGSSEQFF; CDR3nt: TGTGCCAGCAGCGTAGGGTCGAGTGAGCAGTTCTTC
v_gene: TRBV6-5; j_gene: TRBJ2-3; abundance: -; d_gene: -; CDR3aa: CASRTAGTDTQYF; CDR3nt: TGTGCCAGCAGGACGGCGGGCACAGATACGCAGTATTTT
v_gene: TRBV28; j_gene: TRBJ2-2; abundance: once; d_gene: TRBD2; CDR3aa: CASSPIGTSPNTGELFF; CDR3nt: TGTGCCAGCAGCCCCATAGGGACTAGCCCGAACACCGGGGAGCTGTTTTTT
v_gene: TRBV15; j_gene: TRBJ2-3; abundance: -; d_gene: TRBD2; CDR3aa: CATSREGGLPQLSGDTQYF; CDR3nt: TGTGCCACCAGCAGAGAGGGGGGACTACCTCAGCTTAGCGGAGATACGCAGTATTTT
v_gene: TRBV11-2; j_gene: TRBJ2-3; abundance: -; d_gene: -; CDR3aa: CASSLGRLASTDTQYF; CDR3nt: TGTGCCAGCAGCTTAGGTCGGCTAGCTAGCACAGATACGCAGTATTTT
v_gene: TRBV5-1; j_gene: TRBJ2-7; abundance: once; d_gene: TRBD2; CDR3aa: CASSEGLAGNEQYF; CDR3nt: TGCGCCAGCAGCGAGGGACTAGCGGGAAACGAGCAGTACTTC
v_gene: TRBV2; j_gene: TRBJ2-7; abundance: -; d_gene: TRBD2; CDR3aa: CASSEATSGRYEQYF; CDR3nt: TGTGCCAGCAGTGAAGCGACTAGCGGGAGGTACGAGCAGTACTTC
v_gene: TRBV5-1; j_gene: TRBJ2-7; abundance: -; d_gene: TRBD1; CDR3aa: CASSLGLPGQRIRYEQYF; CDR3nt: TGCGCCAGCAGCTTGGGCCTACCGGGACAGCGGATAAGGTACGAGCAGTACTTC
v_gene: TRBV4-2; j_gene: TRBJ2-7; abundance: -; d_gene: TRBD2; CDR3aa: CASSQGGTSGRGEQYF; CDR3nt: TGTGCCAGCAGCCAGGGCGGGACTAGCGGGAGGGGCGAGCAGTACTTC
v_gene: TRBV10-1; j_gene: TRBJ2-1; abundance: -; d_gene: TRBD2; CDR3aa: CASPLAGSSYNEQFF; CDR3nt: TGCGCCAGTCCTCTAGCGGGAAGTTCCTACAATGAGCAGTTCTTC
v_gene: TRBV27; j_gene: TRBJ1-5; abundance: few; d_gene: -; CDR3aa: CASSPPGGNQPQHF; CDR3nt: TGTGCCAGCAGTCCCCCAGGGGGCAATCAGCCCCAGCATTTT
v_gene: TRBV4-2; j_gene: TRBJ2-5; abundance: -; d_gene: TRBD2; CDR3aa: CASSQGTSGIQETQYF; CDR3nt: TGTGCCAGCAGCCAAGGGACTAGCGGAATCCAAGAGACCCAGTACTTC
v_gene: TRBV10-3; j_gene: TRBJ2-7; abundance: -; d_gene: TRBD1; CDR3aa: CATSPPRHDREVSYEQYF; CDR3nt: TGTGCCACCTCCCCCCCCCGCCACGACAGGGAAGTTTCCTACGAGCAGTACTTC
v_gene: TRBV3-1/TRBV3-2; j_gene: TRBJ2-2; abundance: -; d_gene: -; CDR3aa: CASSQAGSGELFF; CDR3nt: TGTGCCAGCAGCCAAGCGGGTTCCGGGGAGCTGTTTTTT
v_gene: TRBV7-3; j_gene: TRBJ1-5; abundance: few; d_gene: -; CDR3aa: CASSPGENQPQHF; CDR3nt: TGTGCCAGCAGCCCCGGAGAAAATCAGCCCCAGCATTTT
v_gene: TRBV7-9; j_gene: TRBJ2-5; abundance: -; d_gene: -; CDR3aa: CASSQGLSSQETQYF; CDR3nt: TGTGCCAGCAGCCAGGGCCTCTCAAGTCAAGAGACCCAGTACTTC
v_gene: TRBV20-1; j_gene: TRBJ2-1; abundance: -; d_gene: -; CDR3aa: CSASRSYNEQFF; CDR3nt: TGCAGTGCTAGTCGGTCCTACAATGAGCAGTTCTTC
v_gene: TRBV29-1; j_gene: TRBJ1-2; abundance: once; d_gene: TRBD1; CDR3aa: CSTRTGGNDGYTF; CDR3nt: TGCAGCACTAGGACAGGGGGCAACGATGGCTACACCTTC
v_gene: TRBV28; j_gene: TRBJ2-7; abundance: -; d_gene: -; CDR3aa: CASSFGRTYEQYF; CDR3nt: TGTGCCAGCAGTTTTGGCAGAACCTACGAGCAGTACTTC
v_gene: TRBV27; j_gene: TRBJ2-2; abundance: -; d_gene: TRBD2; CDR3aa: CASSLGLAGVTGELFF; CDR3nt: TGTGCCAGCAGTTTAGGACTAGCGGGAGTCACCGGGGAGCTGTTTTTT
v_gene: TRBV30; j_gene: TRBJ2-3; abundance: -; d_gene: TRBD2; CDR3aa: CAWTLGLAPTDTQYF; CDR3nt: TGTGCCTGGACCCTGGGACTAGCGCCCACAGATACGCAGTATTTT
v_gene: TRBV19; j_gene: TRBJ2-2; abundance: -; d_gene: -; CDR3aa: CASSIGPWNTGELFF; CDR3nt: TGTGCCAGTAGTATAGGGCCGTGGAACACCGGGGAGCTGTTTTTT
v_gene: TRBV7-3; j_gene: TRBJ1-5; abundance: few; d_gene: TRBD1; CDR3aa: CASGQGANQPQHF; CDR3nt: TGTGCCAGCGGTCAGGGGGCAAATCAGCCCCAGCATTTT
v_gene: TRBV19; j_gene: TRBJ2-1; abundance: -; d_gene: TRBD1; CDR3aa: CASSTPGQSYNEQFF; CDR3nt: TGTGCCAGTAGTACACCGGGACAGTCCTACAATGAGCAGTTCTTC
v_gene: TRBV24-1; j_gene: TRBJ2-5; abundance: few; d_gene: TRBD1; CDR3aa: CATSDPGGQGAGETQYF; CDR3nt: TGTGCCACCAGTGATCCAGGAGGACAGGGGGCAGGTGAGACCCAGTACTTC
v_gene: TRBV28; j_gene: TRBJ2-5; abundance: -; d_gene: -; CDR3aa: CASSLSWTQYF; CDR3nt: TGTGCCAGCAGTTTATCATGGACCCAGTACTTC
v_gene: TRBV28; j_gene: TRBJ1-3; abundance: -; d_gene: -; CDR3aa: CASSFRASSGNTIYF; CDR3nt: TGTGCCAGCAGTTTTCGTGCGAGCTCTGGAAACACCATATATTTT
v_gene: TRBV20-1; j_gene: TRBJ1-5; abundance: -; d_gene: -; CDR3aa: CSASVGDIGNQPQHF; CDR3nt: TGCAGTGCTAGTGTGGGCGACATCGGCAATCAGCCCCAGCATTTT
v_gene: TRBV2; j_gene: TRBJ1-2; abundance: -; d_gene: TRBD1; CDR3aa: CANQEGQNYGYTF; CDR3nt: TGTGCCAACCAAGAGGGACAGAACTATGGCTACACCTTC
v_gene: TRBV29-1; j_gene: TRBJ2-5; abundance: -; d_gene: TRBD1; CDR3aa: CSVETRGRDETQYF; CDR3nt: TGCAGCGTTGAAACTAGGGGGCGCGATGAGACCCAGTACTTC
v_gene: TRBV4-2; j_gene: TRBJ1-6; abundance: few; d_gene: -; CDR3aa: CASSQEGGHPSLHF; CDR3nt: TGTGCCAGCAGCCAAGAAGGCGGTCATCCATCCCTCCACTTT
v_gene: TRBV25-1; j_gene: TRBJ2-1; abundance: -; d_gene: -; CDR3aa: CASSERRSYNEQFF; CDR3nt: TGTGCCAGCAGTGAGCGGAGATCCTACAATGAGCAGTTCTTC
v_gene: TRBV5-1; j_gene: TRBJ2-3; abundance: -; d_gene: TRBD2; CDR3aa: CASSFSGLITDTQYF; CDR3nt: TGCGCCAGCAGCTTTAGCGGGCTAATCACAGATACGCAGTATTTT
v_gene: TRBV9; j_gene: TRBJ1-6; abundance: few; d_gene: -; CDR3aa: CASSGGESWSPLHF; CDR3nt: TGTGCCAGCAGCGGGGGAGAGTCGTGGTCACCCCTCCACTTT
v_gene: TRBV5-1; j_gene: TRBJ2-2; abundance: -; d_gene: TRBD1; CDR3aa: CASTRRDRGPGELFF; CDR3nt: TGCGCCAGCACCAGGAGGGACAGGGGGCCCGGGGAGCTGTTTTTT
v_gene: TRBV27; j_gene: TRBJ1-5; abundance: -; d_gene: -; CDR3aa: CASSLTGHQPQHF; CDR3nt: TGTGCCAGCAGTTTAACAGGGCATCAGCCCCAGCATTTT
v_gene: TRBV7-2; j_gene: TRBJ2-1; abundance: -; d_gene: TRBD1; CDR3aa: CASSSLGQGSYNEQFF; CDR3nt: TGTGCCAGCAGCTCTCTTGGACAGGGATCCTACAATGAGCAGTTCTTC
v_gene: TRBV5-1; j_gene: TRBJ1-1; abundance: -; d_gene: TRBD1; CDR3aa: CASSLATGGLNTEAFF; CDR3nt: TGCGCCAGCAGCTTGGCGACAGGGGGTTTGAACACTGAAGCTTTCTTT
v_gene: TRBV12-3/TRBV12-4; j_gene: TRBJ2-7; abundance: -; d_gene: -; CDR3aa: CASSTTGSYEQYF; CDR3nt: TGTGCCAGCAGTACGACAGGCTCCTACGAGCAGTACTTC
v_gene: TRBV2; j_gene: TRBJ2-5; abundance: -; d_gene: -; CDR3aa: CASSVRETQYF; CDR3nt: TGTGCCAGCAGTGTTCGTGAGACCCAGTACTTC
v_gene: TRBV5-4; j_gene: TRBJ2-7; abundance: -; d_gene: TRBD2; CDR3aa: CASSAGLAPTYEQYF; CDR3nt: TGTGCCAGCAGCGCCGGACTAGCGCCGACCTACGAGCAGTACTTC
v_gene: TRBV7-9; j_gene: TRBJ1-1; abundance: -; d_gene: TRBD1; CDR3aa: CASSHTGVRGTEAFF; CDR3nt: TGTGCCAGCAGCCACACAGGGGTCCGGGGCACTGAAGCTTTCTTT
v_gene: TRBV12-5; j_gene: TRBJ2-1; abundance: -; d_gene: -; CDR3aa: CASGLTRSSVVGEQFF; CDR3nt: TGTGCTAGTGGTTTGACTAGGTCTAGCGTCGTTGGCGAGCAGTTCTTC
v_gene: TRBV28; j_gene: TRBJ1-5; abundance: -; d_gene: -; CDR3aa: CASSLAGGRLQPQHF; CDR3nt: TGTGCCAGCAGTTTAGCCGGGGGGCGCTTGCAGCCCCAGCATTTT
v_gene: TRBV28; j_gene: TRBJ1-1; abundance: -; d_gene: -; CDR3aa: CASSLTQKEAFF; CDR3nt: TGTGCCAGCAGTTTAACCCAGAAAGAAGCTTTCTTT
v_gene: TRBV5-1; j_gene: TRBJ1-1; abundance: -; d_gene: -; CDR3aa: CASSLVDRRGTTEAFF; CDR3nt: TGCGCCAGCAGCTTGGTAGACAGGAGAGGGACGACTGAAGCTTTCTTT
v_gene: TRBV27; j_gene: TRBJ2-7; abundance: -; d_gene: TRBD2; CDR3aa: CASSLSLAGVSEYEQYF; CDR3nt: TGTGCCAGCAGTTTATCCCTAGCGGGAGTTTCTGAATACGAGCAGTACTTC
v_gene: TRBV28; j_gene: TRBJ2-1; abundance: -; d_gene: TRBD2; CDR3aa: CASSLIAGGHNEQFF; CDR3nt: TGTGCCAGCAGCCTTATAGCGGGAGGACACAATGAGCAGTTCTTC
v_gene: TRBV27; j_gene: TRBJ1-2; abundance: -; d_gene: TRBD1; CDR3aa: CASSTYHRGRNYGYTF; CDR3nt: TGTGCCAGCAGTACCTATCACAGGGGGCGAAACTATGGCTACACCTTC